Listed below are T cell receptor beta chains from one sample, sequenced in a study of blood T cells in healthy people across ages. MiXCR, applied by TCRdb to the 5' RACE reads, yields one record per CDR3 protein. The sample holds over 700,000 distinct CDR3 sequences; roughly 50% are singletons and the top ten take roughly 40%. The sequencing input was blood. All receptors come from a man of 80 years or more in good health. Both conserved end residues are part of each CDR3. A D gene is named only where the DNA matches it firmly. Size is omitted from some rows. Given values are once, few, many or a class for expanded clones.

J gene	D gene	clone size	V gene	CDR3 DNA	CDR3 protein
TRBJ2-3	.	few	TRBV28	TGTGCCAGCAGCCTGCCCGCGAATACGCAGTATTTT	CASSLPANTQYF
TRBJ2-7	TRBD2	once	TRBV6-2/TRBV6-3	TGTGCCAGCAGTTCCTTGGGACTAGCGGGTAGCTCCTACGAGCAGTACTTC	CASSSLGLAGSSYEQYF
TRBJ2-3	.	few	TRBV5-1	TGCGCCAGCAGCTTGGACGCATCCAGATACGCGTATTTT	CASSLDASRYAYF
TRBJ2-5	.	.	TRBV7-9	TGTGCCTCTTACGGACCAAACGTGGGTGAGACCCAGTACTTC	CASYGPNVGETQYF
TRBJ2-3	TRBD2	.	TRBV4-3	TGCGCCAGCAGCCGCGGGACTAGCGATGGAGATACGCAGTATTTT	CASSRGTSDGDTQYF
TRBJ2-3	.	.	TRBV6-6	TGTGCCAGCAGTTCCCAGAGGGGGTTCGGCACAGATACGCAGTATTTT	CASSSQRGFGTDTQYF
TRBJ1-2	TRBD1	few	TRBV12-5	TGTGCTAGTGGTTTGGTACCTGGACAGGGTAACTATGGCTACACCTTC	CASGLVPGQGNYGYTF
TRBJ2-7	.	.	TRBV29-1	TGCAGCGTTGGCAGGGCACCCATCTACGAGCAGTACTTC	CSVGRAPIYEQYF
TRBJ2-6	.	few	TRBV24-1	TGTGCCACCAGTGAGCCTGGGGCCAACGTCCTGACTTTC	CATSEPGANVLTF
TRBJ2-1	.	.	TRBV10-3	TGTGCCATCAGTGAAGGCCCCCGGGAGCAGTTCTTC	CAISEGPREQFF
TRBJ2-1	.	few	TRBV4-1	TGCGCCAGCAGCCAAGAGGGCAGGCAATACAATGAGCAGTTCTTC	CASSQEGRQYNEQFF
TRBJ2-3	.	.	TRBV6-1	TGTGCCAGCAGCGAACCGGTTGGGCACAGATACGCGTATTTT	CASSEPVGHRYAYF
TRBJ1-2	.	few	TRBV20-1	TGCAGTGCTGAAACAGGGTGGAGTGACTATGGCTACACCTTC	CSAETGWSDYGYTF
TRBJ1-6	TRBD1	.	TRBV27	TGTGCCAGCAGTCGCACCCGACAGGGGAGGCATTCACCCCTCCACTTT	CASSRTRQGRHSPLHF
TRBJ2-1	.	.	TRBV2	TGTGCCAGCAGTAGGGGAGCGGGAGGACAGGGGGAGCAGTTCTTC	CASSRGAGGQGEQFF
TRBJ1-1	.	.	TRBV5-1	TGCGCCAGCAGCCTAACGACGTTGAACACTGAAGCTTTCTTT	CASSLTTLNTEAFF
TRBJ2-7	.	.	TRBV18	TGTGCCAGCTCACCAGGGACTGGGCCACTGGAGCAGTACTTC	CASSPGTGPLEQYF
TRBJ1-1	.	once	TRBV6-5	TGTGCCAGCACCAACACTGGAGGGGCGGGTACTGAAGCTTTCTTT	CASTNTGGAGTEAFF
TRBJ2-5	.	.	TRBV5-1	TGCGCCAGCAGCTTGGTGGTCGCGAGGGAGCAGTACTTC	CASSLVVAREQYF
TRBJ2-5	.	.	TRBV27	TGTGCCAGCAGAGTAGGGGGGAGTGGAGAGACCCAGTACTTC	CASRVGGSGETQYF
TRBJ2-7	TRBD2	many	TRBV9	TGTGCCAGCCCGCGGGGACTAGCGAACTACGAGCAGTACTTC	CASPRGLANYEQYF
TRBJ1-2	.	.	TRBV6-6	TGTGCCAGCAGTCAGGACCTGGGGGATGGCTACACCTTC	CASSQDLGDGYTF
TRBJ1-2	.	.	TRBV18	TGTGCCAGCTCACCTCAAGAGGGGCGTCGAAACTATGGCTACACCTTC	CASSPQEGRRNYGYTF
TRBJ2-4	TRBD1	few	TRBV7-2	TGTGCCAGCAGCCGGCCGGGACAGGCCATTCAGTACTTC	CASSRPGQAIQYF
TRBJ2-5	.	few	TRBV11-2	TGTGCCAGCAGCCCAGGGGTGAGAGAGACCCAGTACTTC	CASSPGVRETQYF
TRBJ2-7	TRBD2	.	TRBV7-9	TGTGCCAGCAGCCCCTTAGCGCGGGAGAACGAGCAGTACTTC	CASSPLARENEQYF